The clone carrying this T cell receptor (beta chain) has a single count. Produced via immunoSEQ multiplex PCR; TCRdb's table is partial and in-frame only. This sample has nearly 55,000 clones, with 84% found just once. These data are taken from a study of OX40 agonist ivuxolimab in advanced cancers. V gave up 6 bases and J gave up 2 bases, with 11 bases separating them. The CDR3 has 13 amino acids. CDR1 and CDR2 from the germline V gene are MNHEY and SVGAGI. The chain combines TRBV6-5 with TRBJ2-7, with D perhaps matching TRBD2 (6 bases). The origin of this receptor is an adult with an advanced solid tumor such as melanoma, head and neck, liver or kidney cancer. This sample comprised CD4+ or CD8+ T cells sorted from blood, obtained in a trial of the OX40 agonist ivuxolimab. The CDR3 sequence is CASSLAVAYEQYF. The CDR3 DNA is TGTGCCAGCAGCTTAGCGGTGGCCTACGAGCAGTACTTC.